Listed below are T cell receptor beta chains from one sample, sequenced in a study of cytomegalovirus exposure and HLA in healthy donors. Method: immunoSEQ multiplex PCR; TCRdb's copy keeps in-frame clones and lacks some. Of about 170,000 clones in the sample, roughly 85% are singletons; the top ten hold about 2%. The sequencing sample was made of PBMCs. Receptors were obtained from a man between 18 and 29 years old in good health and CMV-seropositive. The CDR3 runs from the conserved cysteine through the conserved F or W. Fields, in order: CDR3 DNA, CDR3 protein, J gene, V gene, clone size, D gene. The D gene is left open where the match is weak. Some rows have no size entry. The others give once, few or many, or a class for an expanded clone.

TGTGCCAGTAGTATCAGCAATGAGCAGTTCTTC	CASSISNEQFF	TRBJ2-1	TRBV19	few	NA
TGTGCCAGCAGCCCGGGGGGGAACACTGAAGCTTTCTTT	CASSPGGNTEAFF	TRBJ1-1	TRBV11-2	NA	NA
TGTGCCAGCAGCACACAGGGGGTTGGCAATCAGCCCCAGCATTTT	CASSTQGVGNQPQHF	TRBJ1-5	TRBV7-8	few	TRBD1
TGTGCCAGCAGTTTGGGAGGGGGAACGGGGTCACCCCTCCACTTT	CASSLGGGTGSPLHF	TRBJ1-6	TRBV9	NA	NA
TGTGCCATCAGTGAGTTGAGGGCTATGAACACTGAAGCTTTCTTT	CAISELRAMNTEAFF	TRBJ1-1	TRBV10-3	NA	NA
TGTGCCATCAGTGAGGGCCAGATTGATAATTCACCCCTCCACTTT	CAISEGQIDNSPLHF	TRBJ1-6	TRBV10-3	NA	NA
TGTGCCAGTAGCCTTTGGGGCATCAAAGACGAGCAGTACTTC	CASSLWGIKDEQYF	TRBJ2-7	TRBV19	once	NA
TGTGCCAGCAGCGTAGAGACAGGGTATGGCTACACCTTC	CASSVETGYGYTF	TRBJ1-2	TRBV9	once	TRBD1
TGTGCCAGCGGGACAGGGCTTACCGGCGAGCAGTACTTC	CASGTGLTGEQYF	TRBJ2-7	TRBV2	few	TRBD1
TGTGCCAGCAGTGGATCAGGGGTCGAGCAGTACTTC	CASSGSGVEQYF	TRBJ2-7	TRBV27	once	NA
TGCGCCAGCAGCCGACCGGGGGGGACAGTGAATGAAAAACTGTTTTTT	CASSRPGGTVNEKLFF	TRBJ1-4	TRBV5-1	few	TRBD1
TGTGCCAGCAGCGTAACAGGGGGCTCCCACAATGAGCAGTTCTTC	CASSVTGGSHNEQFF	TRBJ2-1	TRBV9	NA	TRBD1
TGCGCCAGCAGCGCCCACTCCACCTATGGCTACACCTTC	CASSAHSTYGYTF	TRBJ1-2	TRBV4-3	NA	NA
TGCGCCAGCGACACAGGGAATTCGGGTGTCTACGAGCAGTACTTC	CASDTGNSGVYEQYF	TRBJ2-7	TRBV5-1	NA	NA
TGCGCCAGCAGTTATGACAGTACGGAGTCAGCTTTCTTT	CASSYDSTESAFF	TRBJ1-1	TRBV4-3	NA	NA
TGTGCCAGCAGCTTAGGACGTCTAGCGGGGGGGAATGAGCAGTTCTTC	CASSLGRLAGGNEQFF	TRBJ2-1	TRBV7-2	NA	TRBD2